This T cell receptor (beta chain) originates from a study of PD-1 blockade in classical Hodgkin lymphoma. TCRdb's table, derived via immunoSEQ multiplex PCR, lists solely in-frame clones and lacks some. The data show fewer than 40,000 clones, with around 89% seen just once and under 0.25% held by the top ten. This clone was found once. The V and J ends lost 3 bases and 2 bases respectively, with 13 bases between them. This CDR3 has 15 residues. Germline-derived CDR1 and CDR2 are LNHDA and SQIVND (reference sequence). Specified time point: newly diagnosed, previously untreated cHL patient sample. Magnetic negative selection was used to purify CD4+ T cells from PBMCs that had been thawed.

This sequence joins TRBV19 and TRBJ1-2, with D possibly matching TRBD1 (6 bases). This receptor was taken from a human donor with classical Hodgkin lymphoma. Sample: CD4+ T cells from blood. CDR3 in amino acids: CASSIVDSPNYGYTF. CDR3 nucleotides: TGTGCCAGTAGTATTGTGGACAGTCCAAACTATGGCTACACCTTC.